This TCR beta chain was documented in a study of T cell changes during pregnancy in multiple sclerosis. This clone was detected once. Data came from immunoSEQ multiplex PCR; TCRdb stores just in-frame clones and leaves some out. The table shows 50,000 or so clones, with 80% to 95% occurring only once. Germline lookup yields CDR1 SEHNR and CDR2 FQNEAQ (reference sequence). The V and J ends lost 5 bases and 6 bases, in that order; junction bases with no gene match: 10. The CDR3 is 16 amino acids. The receptor's source is a female donor in good health, enrolled as a control in a pregnancy study. Sequencing was performed on peripheral blood, taken after pregnancy. This rearrangement joins TRBV7-9 to TRBJ1-5, with TRBD1 matching 10 bases. The CDR3 loop reads CASSTSDRGGGQPQHF. The CDR3 DNA is TGTGCCAGCAGCACGTCGGACAGGGGGGGAGGTCAGCCCCAGCATTTT.